The rows below give T cell receptor beta chains drawn from one sample of a study of T cell repertoires in cytomegalovirus infection. TCRdb analysed the reads with MiXCR anew, one entry per CDR3 protein. Altogether under 850,000 distinct CDR3 sequences are present, roughly 35% being singletons, with the ten largest covering 2.5% to 3.5%. The sample consisted of PBMCs. The receptors originated from a human donor in good health (CMV status not recorded). Some clones in this sample may be carry-over from other donors' samples. Both conserved end residues are part of each CDR3. The order of the fields is D gene, J gene, CDR3 length, clone size, V gene, CDR3 protein, CDR3 DNA. D genes are given only for firm matches. Some rows mark clone size as missing; the rest say once, few, many or name a class of expanded clone.

D gene: TRBD1; J gene: TRBJ2-7; CDR3 length: 19; clone size: once; V gene: TRBV5-5; CDR3 protein: CASSLSVDRGFPYSYEQYF; CDR3 DNA: TGTGCCAGCAGCTTGTCGGTGGACAGGGGTTTTCCCTATTCCTACGAGCAGTACTTC
D gene: TRBD1; J gene: TRBJ1-5; CDR3 length: 15; clone size: NA; V gene: TRBV24-1; CDR3 protein: CATSDPGTGDQPQHF; CDR3 DNA: TGTGCCACCAGTGACCCAGGGACAGGCGACCAGCCCCAGCATTTT
D gene: TRBD2; J gene: TRBJ2-4; CDR3 length: 18; clone size: few; V gene: TRBV12-3/TRBV12-4; CDR3 protein: CASSLTASGRASKNIQYF; CDR3 DNA: TGTGCCAGCAGTTTAACGGCTAGCGGGAGGGCGTCCAAAAACATTCAGTACTTC
D gene: TRBD2; J gene: TRBJ2-2; CDR3 length: 15; clone size: few; V gene: TRBV12-3/TRBV12-4; CDR3 protein: CAIKLAGGPTGELFF; CDR3 DNA: TGTGCCATCAAACTAGCGGGAGGACCCACCGGGGAGCTGTTTTTT
D gene: NA; J gene: TRBJ1-1; CDR3 length: 10; clone size: NA; V gene: TRBV20-1; CDR3 protein: CSAAFWGAFF; CDR3 DNA: TGCAGTGCTGCCTTCTGGGGAGCTTTCTTT
D gene: TRBD2; J gene: TRBJ2-1; CDR3 length: 17; clone size: NA; V gene: TRBV4-2; CDR3 protein: CASSHHIAGEGGNEQFF; CDR3 DNA: TGTGCCAGCAGCCATCATATAGCGGGAGAGGGGGGCAATGAGCAGTTCTTC
D gene: NA; J gene: TRBJ2-7; CDR3 length: 14; clone size: many; V gene: TRBV7-2; CDR3 protein: CASSPHGPKRRQYF; CDR3 DNA: TGTGCCAGCAGCCCCCATGGACCCAAAAGGAGGCAGTACTTC
D gene: NA; J gene: TRBJ2-3; CDR3 length: 18; clone size: NA; V gene: TRBV4-1; CDR3 protein: CASSQATGRASGADTQYF; CDR3 DNA: TGCGCCAGCAGCCAAGCGACAGGGAGGGCGTCCGGGGCAGATACGCAGTATTTT
D gene: TRBD1; J gene: TRBJ1-1; CDR3 length: 12; clone size: NA; V gene: TRBV7-9; CDR3 protein: CASSLGDRGNYF; CDR3 DNA: TGTGCCAGCAGCTTAGGTGACAGGGGGAATTACTTT
D gene: NA; J gene: TRBJ2-1; CDR3 length: 14; clone size: NA; V gene: TRBV5-4; CDR3 protein: CASSLLREVNEQFF; CDR3 DNA: TGTGCCAGCAGCTTGTTACGGGAAGTCAATGAGCAGTTCTTC
D gene: NA; J gene: TRBJ1-1; CDR3 length: 14; clone size: NA; V gene: TRBV12-5; CDR3 protein: CASGYGLLNTEAFF; CDR3 DNA: TGTGCTAGTGGTTACGGGTTATTGAACACTGAAGCTTTCTTT
D gene: NA; J gene: TRBJ2-1; CDR3 length: 16; clone size: NA; V gene: TRBV7-9; CDR3 protein: CASSRGRGAAYNEQFF; CDR3 DNA: TGTGCCAGCAGCCGAGGTCGAGGGGCCGCCTACAATGAGCAGTTCTTC
D gene: NA; J gene: TRBJ2-7; CDR3 length: 16; clone size: few; V gene: TRBV6-6; CDR3 protein: CASSYQSPRGGYEQYF; CDR3 DNA: TGTGCCAGCAGTTATCAGTCACCACGGGGTGGGTACGAGCAGTACTTC
D gene: NA; J gene: TRBJ1-3; CDR3 length: 16; clone size: NA; V gene: TRBV12-3/TRBV12-4; CDR3 protein: CASSYRRTVAGNTIYF; CDR3 DNA: TGTGCCAGCAGTTACCGCCGGACAGTGGCTGGAAACACCATATATTTT
D gene: TRBD1; J gene: TRBJ1-1; CDR3 length: 17; clone size: NA; V gene: TRBV2; CDR3 protein: CASSLLRAGQGGTEAFF; CDR3 DNA: TGTGCCAGCAGTCTATTGCGTGCGGGACAGGGAGGAACTGAAGCTTTCTTT
D gene: NA; J gene: TRBJ2-4; CDR3 length: 15; clone size: NA; V gene: TRBV6-1; CDR3 protein: CASSRDPGQKNIQYF; CDR3 DNA: TGTGCCAGCAGTCGCGATCCAGGACAGAAAAACATTCAGTACTTC
D gene: TRBD1; J gene: TRBJ2-2; CDR3 length: 14; clone size: many; V gene: TRBV6-1; CDR3 protein: CASRGQGDTGELFF; CDR3 DNA: TGTGCCAGCAGGGGACAGGGCGACACCGGGGAGCTGTTTTTT
D gene: NA; J gene: TRBJ1-1; CDR3 length: 13; clone size: NA; V gene: TRBV12-3/TRBV12-4; CDR3 protein: CASSALAGVLAFF; CDR3 DNA: TGTGCCAGCAGCGCCCTTGCGGGGGTTTTAGCTTTCTTT
D gene: NA; J gene: TRBJ2-2; CDR3 length: 16; clone size: few; V gene: TRBV4-2; CDR3 protein: CASSLQWAGNTGELFF; CDR3 DNA: TGTGCCAGCAGCCTCCAGTGGGCGGGGAACACCGGGGAGCTGTTTTTT
D gene: NA; J gene: TRBJ1-1; CDR3 length: 14; clone size: many; V gene: TRBV7-2; CDR3 protein: CASSLATVNTEAFF; CDR3 DNA: TGTGCCAGCAGCTTAGCAACCGTGAACACTGAAGCTTTCTTT
D gene: NA; J gene: TRBJ1-4; CDR3 length: 15; clone size: few; V gene: TRBV7-9; CDR3 protein: CASSGYNDPNEKLFF; CDR3 DNA: TGTGCCAGCAGCGGATACAATGATCCTAATGAAAAACTGTTTTTT
D gene: NA; J gene: TRBJ1-4; CDR3 length: 13; clone size: once; V gene: TRBV19; CDR3 protein: CAIGGPLGEKLFF; CDR3 DNA: TGTGCCATCGGTGGACCTCTGGGGGAAAAACTGTTTTTT
D gene: TRBD1; J gene: TRBJ1-6; CDR3 length: 16; clone size: many; V gene: TRBV28; CDR3 protein: CASSSWPGTGRSPLHF; CDR3 DNA: TGTGCCAGCAGCTCTTGGCCTGGGACAGGGAGGTCACCCCTCCACTTT
D gene: NA; J gene: TRBJ1-4; CDR3 length: 15; clone size: NA; V gene: TRBV20-1; CDR3 protein: CSARDEGREGEKLFF; CDR3 DNA: TGCAGTGCTAGAGATGAGGGCAGGGAGGGCGAAAAACTGTTTTTT
D gene: TRBD2; J gene: TRBJ2-3; CDR3 length: 17; clone size: NA; V gene: TRBV7-8; CDR3 protein: CASSLARLRGSTDTQYF; CDR3 DNA: TGTGCCAGCAGCTTAGCGCGGTTGCGGGGGAGCACAGATACGCAGTATTTT
D gene: TRBD2; J gene: TRBJ2-2; CDR3 length: 15; clone size: few; V gene: TRBV12-3/TRBV12-4; CDR3 protein: CASSFGGGVGGELFF; CDR3 DNA: TGTGCCAGCAGTTTCGGCGGGGGGGTTGGCGGGGAGCTGTTTTTT
D gene: NA; J gene: TRBJ2-6; CDR3 length: 13; clone size: few; V gene: TRBV20-1; CDR3 protein: CSAMGTGANVLTF; CDR3 DNA: TGCAGTGCTATGGGCACCGGGGCCAACGTCCTGACTTTC
D gene: TRBD1; J gene: TRBJ2-3; CDR3 length: 15; clone size: once; V gene: TRBV12-3/TRBV12-4; CDR3 protein: CASSQTGPRTDTQYF; CDR3 DNA: TGTGCCAGCAGCCAGACAGGGCCTCGCACAGATACGCAGTATTTT